This T cell receptor beta chain was recovered during a study of blood T cell repertoires in COVID-19. The wider study: Donors in the United States, Italy and Spain gave samples during acute or convalescent COVID-19. T cells, B-cell-depleted T cells, or PBMCs provided the cDNA or gDNA that served as material.

The data were produced by immunoSEQ multiplex PCR, yet TCRdb's version contains in-frame clones alone and is incomplete. The table lists 110,000 or so clones, 70% to 90% of them singletons, with 3% to 5% in the top ten. In germline, CDR1 is MDHEN, CDR2 SYDVKM. The CDR3 has 15 amino acids. V trimming: 3 bases; J trimming: 8 bases; junction bases outside the gene matches: 5. Sequenced input: peripheral blood. The chain recombines TRBV28 with TRBJ2-1, with 12 bases identical to TRBD2. The clonotype comes from a man aged 55 to 70 with acute or convalescent COVID-19. The CDR3 bases are TGTGCCAGCAGTTTTCCTAGCGGGAGGGAGGATGAGCAGTTCTTC. Protein: CASSFPSGREDEQFF.